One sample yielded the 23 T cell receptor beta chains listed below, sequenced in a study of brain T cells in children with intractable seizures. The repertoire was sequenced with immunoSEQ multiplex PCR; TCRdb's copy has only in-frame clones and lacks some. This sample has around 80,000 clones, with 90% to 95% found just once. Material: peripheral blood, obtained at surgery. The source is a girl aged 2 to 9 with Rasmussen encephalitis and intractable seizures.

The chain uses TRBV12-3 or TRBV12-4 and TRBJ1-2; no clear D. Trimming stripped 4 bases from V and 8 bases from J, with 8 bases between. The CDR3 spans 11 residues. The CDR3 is CASSSREGYTF. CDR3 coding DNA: TGTGCCAGCAGTTCGAGGGAAGGCTACACCTTC.

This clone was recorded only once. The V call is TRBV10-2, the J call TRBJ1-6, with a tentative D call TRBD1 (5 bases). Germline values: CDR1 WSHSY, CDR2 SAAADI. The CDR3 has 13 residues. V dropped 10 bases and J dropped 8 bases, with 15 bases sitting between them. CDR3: CATTGVGDSPLHF. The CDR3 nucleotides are TGCGCCACCACGGGGGTAGGGGATTCACCCCTCCACTTT.

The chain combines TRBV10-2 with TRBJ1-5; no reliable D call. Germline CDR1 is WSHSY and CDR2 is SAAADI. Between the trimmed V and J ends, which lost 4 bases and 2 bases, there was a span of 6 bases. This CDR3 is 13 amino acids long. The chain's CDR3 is CASSGMGNQPQHF. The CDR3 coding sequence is TGCGCCAGCAGTGGGATGGGCAATCAGCCCCAGCATTTT.

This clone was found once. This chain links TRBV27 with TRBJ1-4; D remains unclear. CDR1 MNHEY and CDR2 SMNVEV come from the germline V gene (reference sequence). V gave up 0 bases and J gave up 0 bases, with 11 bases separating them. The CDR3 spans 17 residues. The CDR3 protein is CASSLSWGVATNEKLFF. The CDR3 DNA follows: TGTGCCAGCAGTTTATCGTGGGGTGTAGCAACTAATGAAAAACTGTTTTTT. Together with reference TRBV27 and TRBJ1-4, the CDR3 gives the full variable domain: EAQVTQNPRYLITVTGKKLTVTCSQNMNHEYMSWYRQDPGLGLRQIYYSMNVEVTDKGDVPEGYKVSRKEKRNFPLILESPSPNQTSLYFCASSLSWGVATNEKLFFGSGTQLSVL.

The CDR3 region is CAISTVTSGRIGEQFF. Here the CDR3 DNA reads TGTGCCATCTCGACGGTTACTAGCGGGAGAATAGGTGAGCAGTTCTTC. The V gene is TRBV2, the J gene TRBJ2-1; TRBD2 matches at 11 bases. The V segment lost 10 bases and the J segment 9 bases; nucleotides outside the gene matches: 17. The CDR3 contains 16 residues. Looked up from germline, CDR1 is SNHLY and CDR2 is FYNNEI.

The CDR3, as DNA: TGCGCCAGCAGCTTAGGGGGCGAAGGGGGAAAACTGTTTTTT. Translating it yields CASSLGGEGGKLFF. V usage is TRBV5-1 and J usage is TRBJ1-4; 7 bases agree with TRBD1. Germline CDR1 reads SGHRS; CDR2 reads YFSETQ. The V gene end was trimmed by 2 bases and the J gene end by 10 bases; junction bases not matched to a gene: 8. The CDR3 consists of 14 residues.

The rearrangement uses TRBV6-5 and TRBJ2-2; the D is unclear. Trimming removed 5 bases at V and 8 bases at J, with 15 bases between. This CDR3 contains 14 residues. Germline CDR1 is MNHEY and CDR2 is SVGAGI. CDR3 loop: CASSPLQSTGELFF. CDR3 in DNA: TGTGCCAGCAGTCCTCTTCAGTCGACGGGGGAGCTGTTTTTT.

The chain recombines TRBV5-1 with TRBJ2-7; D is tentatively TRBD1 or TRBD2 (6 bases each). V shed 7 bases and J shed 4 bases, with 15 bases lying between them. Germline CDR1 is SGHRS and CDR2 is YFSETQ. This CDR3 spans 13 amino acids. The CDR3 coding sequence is TGCGCCAGCGAGGGGGACTCTTCATACGAGCAGTACTTC. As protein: CASEGDSSYEQYF.

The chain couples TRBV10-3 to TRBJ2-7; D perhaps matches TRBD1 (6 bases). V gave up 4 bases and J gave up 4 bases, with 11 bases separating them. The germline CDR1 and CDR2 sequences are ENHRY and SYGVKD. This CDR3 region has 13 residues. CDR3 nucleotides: TGTGCCATCAGTGTATTACAGGGATACGAGCAGTACTTC. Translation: CAISVLQGYEQYF.

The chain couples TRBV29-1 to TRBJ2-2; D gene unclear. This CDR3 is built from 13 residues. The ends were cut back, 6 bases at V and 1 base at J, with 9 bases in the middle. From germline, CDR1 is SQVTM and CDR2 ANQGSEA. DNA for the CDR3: TGCAGCGTCGCCCAGGAGAACACCGGGGAGCTGTTTTTT. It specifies CSVAQENTGELFF.

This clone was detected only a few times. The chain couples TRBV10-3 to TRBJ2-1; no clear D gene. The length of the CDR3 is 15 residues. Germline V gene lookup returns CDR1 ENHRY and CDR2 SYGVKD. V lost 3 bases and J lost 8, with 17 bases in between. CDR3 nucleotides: TGTGCCATCAGTGATAGGCGGTCACCTTGGGATGAGCAGTTCTTC. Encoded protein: CAISDRRSPWDEQFF.

CDR3 nucleotide sequence: TGTGCCAGCACCGTGACGGGACAGAGCGTCTACGAGCAGTACTTC. Translating gives CASTVTGQSVYEQYF. The chain employs TRBV2 and TRBJ2-7; TRBD1 matches 7 bases. The V and J ends lost 7 bases and 3 bases, in that order; junction bases with no gene match: 12. Germline V lookup: CDR1 SNHLY, CDR2 FYNNEI. This CDR3 is built from 15 residues.

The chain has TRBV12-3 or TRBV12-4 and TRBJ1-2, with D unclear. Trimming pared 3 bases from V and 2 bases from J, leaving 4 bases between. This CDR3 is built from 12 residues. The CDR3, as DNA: TGTGCCAGCAGTTTGGTCAACTATGGCTACACCTTC. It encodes CASSLVNYGYTF.

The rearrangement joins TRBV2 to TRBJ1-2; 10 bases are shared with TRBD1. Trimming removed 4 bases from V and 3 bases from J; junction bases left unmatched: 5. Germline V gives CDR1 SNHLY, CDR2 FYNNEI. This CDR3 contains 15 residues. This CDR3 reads CASSGGTGDHYGYTF. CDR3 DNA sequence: TGTGCCAGCAGTGGGGGGACAGGGGATCACTATGGCTACACCTTC.

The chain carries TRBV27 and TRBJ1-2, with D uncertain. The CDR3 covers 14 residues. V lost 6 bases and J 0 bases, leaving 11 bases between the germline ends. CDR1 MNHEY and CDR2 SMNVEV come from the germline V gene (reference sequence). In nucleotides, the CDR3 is TGTGCCAGCAGGCAGAAGCAACCTAACTATGGCTACACCTTC. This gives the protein CASRQKQPNYGYTF.

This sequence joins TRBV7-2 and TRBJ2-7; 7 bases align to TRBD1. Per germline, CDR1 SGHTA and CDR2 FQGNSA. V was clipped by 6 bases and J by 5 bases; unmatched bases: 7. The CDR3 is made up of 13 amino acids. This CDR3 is CASRKTGMDEQYF. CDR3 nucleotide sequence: TGTGCCAGCAGAAAGACAGGGATGGACGAGCAGTACTTC.

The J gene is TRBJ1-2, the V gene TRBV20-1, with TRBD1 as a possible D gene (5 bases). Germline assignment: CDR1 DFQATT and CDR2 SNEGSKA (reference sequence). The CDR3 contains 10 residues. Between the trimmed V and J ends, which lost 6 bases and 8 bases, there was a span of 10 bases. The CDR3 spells CSALREGYTF. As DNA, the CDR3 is TGCAGTGCCCTCAGGGAAGGCTACACCTTC.

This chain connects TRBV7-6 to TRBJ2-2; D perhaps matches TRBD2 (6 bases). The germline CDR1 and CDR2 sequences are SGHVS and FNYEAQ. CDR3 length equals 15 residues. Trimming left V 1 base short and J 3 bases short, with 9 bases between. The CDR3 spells CASSLDAGYTGELFF. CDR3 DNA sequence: TGTGCCAGCAGCTTAGATGCGGGGTACACCGGGGAGCTGTTTTTT.

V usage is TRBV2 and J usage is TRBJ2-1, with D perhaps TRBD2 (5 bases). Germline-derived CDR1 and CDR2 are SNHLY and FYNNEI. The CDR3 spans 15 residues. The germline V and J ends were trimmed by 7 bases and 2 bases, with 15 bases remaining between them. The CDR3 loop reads CASTEDSITYNEQFF. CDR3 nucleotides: TGTGCCAGCACTGAGGACTCGATAACCTACAATGAGCAGTTCTTC. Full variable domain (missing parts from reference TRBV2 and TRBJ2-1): EPEVTQTPSHQVTQMGQEVILRCVPISNHLYFYWYRQILGQKVEFLVSFYNNEISEKSEIFDDQFSVERPDGSNFTLKIRSTKLEDSAMYFCASTEDSITYNEQFFGPGTRLTVL.

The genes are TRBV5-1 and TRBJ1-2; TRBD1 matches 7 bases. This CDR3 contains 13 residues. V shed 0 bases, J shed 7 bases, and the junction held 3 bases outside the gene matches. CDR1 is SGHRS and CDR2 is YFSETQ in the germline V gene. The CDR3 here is CASSLEAGGGYTF. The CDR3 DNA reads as TGCGCCAGCAGCTTGGAGGCAGGGGGTGGCTACACCTTC.

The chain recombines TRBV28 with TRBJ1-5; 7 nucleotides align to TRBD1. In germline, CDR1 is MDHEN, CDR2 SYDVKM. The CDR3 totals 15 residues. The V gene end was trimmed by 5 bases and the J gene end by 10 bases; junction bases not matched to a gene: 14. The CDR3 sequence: CASSTPGQLIPPQHF. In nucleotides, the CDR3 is TGTGCCAGCAGTACCCCGGGACAGCTGATTCCTCCCCAGCATTTT.

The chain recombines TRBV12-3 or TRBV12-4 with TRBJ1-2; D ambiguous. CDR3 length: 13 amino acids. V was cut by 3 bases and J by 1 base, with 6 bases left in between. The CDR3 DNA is TGTGCCAGCAGTTTTAGCAGTAACTATGGCTACACCTTC. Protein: CASSFSSNYGYTF.

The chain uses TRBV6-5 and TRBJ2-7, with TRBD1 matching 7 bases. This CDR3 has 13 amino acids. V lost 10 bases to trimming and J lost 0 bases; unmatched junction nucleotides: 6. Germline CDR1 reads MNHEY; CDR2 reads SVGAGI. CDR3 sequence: CATRDSLSYEQYF. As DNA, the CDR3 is TGTGCCACCAGGGACAGCCTCTCCTACGAGCAGTACTTC.